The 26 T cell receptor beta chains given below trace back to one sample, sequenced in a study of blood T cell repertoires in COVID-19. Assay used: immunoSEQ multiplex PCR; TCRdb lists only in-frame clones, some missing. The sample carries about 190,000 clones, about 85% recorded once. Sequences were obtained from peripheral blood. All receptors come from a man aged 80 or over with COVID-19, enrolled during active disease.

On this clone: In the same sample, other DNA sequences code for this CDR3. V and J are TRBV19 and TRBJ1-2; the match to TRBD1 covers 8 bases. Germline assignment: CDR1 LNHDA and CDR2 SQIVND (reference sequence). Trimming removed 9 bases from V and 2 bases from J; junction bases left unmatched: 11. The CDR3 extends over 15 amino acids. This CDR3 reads CASEGQAAQNYGYTF. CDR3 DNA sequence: TGTGCCAGCGAGGGACAGGCCGCGCAGAACTATGGCTACACCTTC.

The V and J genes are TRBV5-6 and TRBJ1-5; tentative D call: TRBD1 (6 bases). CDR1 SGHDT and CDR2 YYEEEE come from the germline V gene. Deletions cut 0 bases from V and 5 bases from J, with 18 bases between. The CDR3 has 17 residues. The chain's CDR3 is CASSLAPSGGRHQPQHF. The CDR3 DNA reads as TGTGCCAGCAGCTTGGCCCCTTCGGGGGGCCGCCATCAGCCCCAGCATTTT.

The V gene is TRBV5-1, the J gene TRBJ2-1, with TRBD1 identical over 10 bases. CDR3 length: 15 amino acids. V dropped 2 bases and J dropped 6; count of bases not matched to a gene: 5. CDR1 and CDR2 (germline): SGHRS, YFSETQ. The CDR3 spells CASSFRQGAGNEQFF. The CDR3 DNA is TGCGCCAGCAGCTTTCGACAGGGGGCCGGCAATGAGCAGTTCTTC.

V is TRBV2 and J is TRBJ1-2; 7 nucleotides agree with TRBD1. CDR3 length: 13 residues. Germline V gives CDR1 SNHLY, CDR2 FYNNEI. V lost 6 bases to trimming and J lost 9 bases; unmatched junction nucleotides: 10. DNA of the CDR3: TGTGCCAGCAGCCTCGACCTGACAGGGCGCTACACCTTC. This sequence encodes CASSLDLTGRYTF.

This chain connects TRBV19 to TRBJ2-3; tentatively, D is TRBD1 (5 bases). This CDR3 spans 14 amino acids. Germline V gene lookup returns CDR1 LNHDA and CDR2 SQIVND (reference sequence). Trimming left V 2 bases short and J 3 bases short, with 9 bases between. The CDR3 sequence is CASSIPRETDTQYF. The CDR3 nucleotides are TGTGCCAGTAGTATACCCAGGGAAACAGATACGCAGTATTTT.

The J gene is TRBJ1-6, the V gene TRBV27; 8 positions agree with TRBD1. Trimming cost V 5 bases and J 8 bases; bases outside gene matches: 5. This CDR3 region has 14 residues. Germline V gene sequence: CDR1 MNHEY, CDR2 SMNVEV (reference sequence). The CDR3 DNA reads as TGTGCCAGCAGTCCGACAGGGGTGCATTCACCCCTCCACTTT. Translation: CASSPTGVHSPLHF.

CDR3 in amino acids: CASRVWATGNSPLHF. CDR3 DNA: TGTGCCAGTAGGGTATGGGCGACAGGGAATTCACCCCTCCACTTT. J is TRBJ1-6 and V is TRBV19; TRBD1 matches 7 bases. With V trimmed by 6 bases and J by 7 bases, 9 bases remained unmatched. Per the germline V gene, CDR1 is LNHDA and CDR2 is SQIVND (reference sequence). The length of the CDR3 is 15 residues.

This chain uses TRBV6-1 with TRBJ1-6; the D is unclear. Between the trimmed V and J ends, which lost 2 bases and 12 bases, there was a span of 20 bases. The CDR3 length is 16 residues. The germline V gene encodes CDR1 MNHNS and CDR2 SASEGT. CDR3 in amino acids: CASSETPRDIIGPLHF. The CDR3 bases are TGTGCCAGCAGTGAAACCCCAAGAGATATAATTGGACCCCTCCACTTT.

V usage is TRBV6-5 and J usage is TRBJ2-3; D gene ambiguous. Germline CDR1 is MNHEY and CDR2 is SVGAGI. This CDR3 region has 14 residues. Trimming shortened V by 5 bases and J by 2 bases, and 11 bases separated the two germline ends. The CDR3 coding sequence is TGTGCCAGCAGTAGAGGCAGATCCACAGATACGCAGTATTTT. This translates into CASSRGRSTDTQYF.

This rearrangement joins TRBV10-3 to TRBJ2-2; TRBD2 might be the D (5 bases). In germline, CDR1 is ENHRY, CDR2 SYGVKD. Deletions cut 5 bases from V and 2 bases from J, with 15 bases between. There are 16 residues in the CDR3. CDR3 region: CAISTVQDFNTGELFF. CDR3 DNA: TGTGCCATCAGTACGGTCCAGGACTTTAACACCGGGGAGCTGTTTTTT.

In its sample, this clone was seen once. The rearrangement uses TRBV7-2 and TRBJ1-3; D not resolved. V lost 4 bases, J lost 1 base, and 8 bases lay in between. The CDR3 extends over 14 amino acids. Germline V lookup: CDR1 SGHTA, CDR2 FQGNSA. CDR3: CASSSAGSGNTIYF. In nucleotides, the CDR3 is TGTGCCAGCAGCTCGGCAGGTTCTGGAAACACCATATATTTT. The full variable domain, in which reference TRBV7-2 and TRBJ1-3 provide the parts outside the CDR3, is GAGVSQSPSNKVTEKGKDVELRCDPISGHTALYWYRQSLGQGLEFLIYFQGNSAPDKSGLPSDRFSAERTGGSVSTLTIQRTQQEDSAVYLCASSSAGSGNTIYFGEGSWLTVV.

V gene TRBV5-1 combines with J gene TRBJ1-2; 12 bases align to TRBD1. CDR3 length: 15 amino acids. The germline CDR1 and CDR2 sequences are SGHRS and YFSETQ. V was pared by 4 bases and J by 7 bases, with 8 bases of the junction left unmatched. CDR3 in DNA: TGCGCCAGCAGCCGAACCCGGGACAGGGGGCTTGGCTACACCTTC. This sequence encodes CASSRTRDRGLGYTF.

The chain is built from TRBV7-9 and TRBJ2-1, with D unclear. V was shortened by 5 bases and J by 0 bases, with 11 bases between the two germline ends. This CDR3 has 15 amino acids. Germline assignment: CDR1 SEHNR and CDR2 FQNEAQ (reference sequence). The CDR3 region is CASSPDRSSYNEQFF. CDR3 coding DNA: TGTGCCAGCAGCCCCGATCGGAGCTCCTACAATGAGCAGTTCTTC.

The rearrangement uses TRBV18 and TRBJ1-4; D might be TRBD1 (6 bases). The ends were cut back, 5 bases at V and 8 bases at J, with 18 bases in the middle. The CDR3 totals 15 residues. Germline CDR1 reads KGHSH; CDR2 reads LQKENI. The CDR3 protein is CASSSEQGRGEKLFF. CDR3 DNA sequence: TGTGCCAGCTCATCAGAACAGGGAAGAGGGGAAAAACTGTTTTTT.

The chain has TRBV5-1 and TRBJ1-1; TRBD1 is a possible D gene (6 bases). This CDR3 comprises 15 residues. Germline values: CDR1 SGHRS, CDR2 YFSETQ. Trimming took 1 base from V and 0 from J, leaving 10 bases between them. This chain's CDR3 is CASSLNRAVNTEAFF. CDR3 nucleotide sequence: TGCGCCAGCAGCTTGAACAGGGCGGTGAACACTGAAGCTTTCTTT.

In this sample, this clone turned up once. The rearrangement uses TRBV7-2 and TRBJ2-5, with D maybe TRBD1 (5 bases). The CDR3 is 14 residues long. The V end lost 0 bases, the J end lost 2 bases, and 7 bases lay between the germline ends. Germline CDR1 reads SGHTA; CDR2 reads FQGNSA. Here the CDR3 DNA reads TGTGCCAGCAGCTTAGCCCGACAGCAAGAGACCCAGTACTTC. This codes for CASSLARQQETQYF.

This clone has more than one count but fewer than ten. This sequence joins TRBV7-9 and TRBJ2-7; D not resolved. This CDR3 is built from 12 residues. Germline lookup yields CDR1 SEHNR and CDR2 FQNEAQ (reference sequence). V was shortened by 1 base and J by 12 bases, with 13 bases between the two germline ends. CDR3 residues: CASSLDPSTVYF. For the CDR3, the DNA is TGTGCCAGCAGCTTAGATCCTTCTACGGTGTACTTC.

The CDR3 protein is CASSPVGGLQPQHF. CDR3 DNA sequence: TGTGCCAGCTCACCAGTTGGAGGGCTCCAGCCCCAGCATTTT. The V and J genes are TRBV18 and TRBJ1-5; no clear D gene. Germline V CDR1 and CDR2: KGHSH, LQKENI. The CDR3 has 14 residues. V was cut by 2 bases and J by 7 bases, with 12 bases left in between.

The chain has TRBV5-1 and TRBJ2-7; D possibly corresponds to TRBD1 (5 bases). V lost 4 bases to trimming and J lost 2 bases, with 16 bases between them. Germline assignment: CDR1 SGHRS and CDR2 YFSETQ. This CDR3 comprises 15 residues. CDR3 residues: CASSPLPGQTYEQYF. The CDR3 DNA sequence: TGCGCCAGCAGCCCGCTACCAGGGCAAACCTACGAGCAGTACTTC.

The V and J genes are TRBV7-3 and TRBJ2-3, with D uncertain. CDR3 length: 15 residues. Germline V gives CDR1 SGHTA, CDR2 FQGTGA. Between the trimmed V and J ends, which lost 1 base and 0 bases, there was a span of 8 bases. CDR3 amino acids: CASSLRGPSTDTQYF. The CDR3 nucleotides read TGTGCCAGCAGCTTAAGAGGCCCTAGCACAGATACGCAGTATTTT. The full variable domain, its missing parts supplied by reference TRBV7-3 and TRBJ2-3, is GAGVSQTPSNKVTEKGKYVELRCDPISGHTALYWYRQSLGQGPEFLIYFQGTGAADDSGLPNDRFFAVRPEGSVSTLKIQRTERGDSAVYLCASSLRGPSTDTQYFGPGTRLTVL.

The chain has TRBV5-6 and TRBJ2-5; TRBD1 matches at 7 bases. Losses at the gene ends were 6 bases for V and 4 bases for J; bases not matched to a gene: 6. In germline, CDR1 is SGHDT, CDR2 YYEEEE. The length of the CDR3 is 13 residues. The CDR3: CASNWDRGETQYF. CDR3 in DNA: TGTGCCAGCAACTGGGACAGAGGAGAGACCCAGTACTTC.

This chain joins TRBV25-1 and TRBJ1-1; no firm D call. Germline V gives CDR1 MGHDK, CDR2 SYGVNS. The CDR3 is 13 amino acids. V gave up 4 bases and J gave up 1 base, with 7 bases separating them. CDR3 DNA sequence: TGTGCCAGCAGTGCCCTACGGAACACTGAAGCTTTCTTT. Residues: CASSALRNTEAFF. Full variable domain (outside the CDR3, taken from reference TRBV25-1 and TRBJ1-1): EADIYQTPRYLVIGTGKKITLECSQTMGHDKMYWYQQDPGMELHLIHYSYGVNSTEKGDLSSESTVSRIRTEHFPLTLESARPSHTSQYLCASSALRNTEAFFGQGTRLTVV.

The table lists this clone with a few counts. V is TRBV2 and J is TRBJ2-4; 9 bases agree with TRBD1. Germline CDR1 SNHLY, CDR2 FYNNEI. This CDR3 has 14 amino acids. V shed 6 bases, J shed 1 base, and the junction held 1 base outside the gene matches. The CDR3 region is CASSGTGAKNIQYF. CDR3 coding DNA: TGTGCCAGCAGCGGGACAGGGGCCAAAAACATTCAGTACTTC.

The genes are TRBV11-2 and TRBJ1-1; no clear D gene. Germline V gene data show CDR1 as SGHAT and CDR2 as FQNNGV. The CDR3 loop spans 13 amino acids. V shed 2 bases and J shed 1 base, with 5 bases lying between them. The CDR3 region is CASSLNGNTEAFF. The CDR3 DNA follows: TGTGCCAGCAGCTTAAACGGGAACACTGAAGCTTTCTTT.

This chain's CDR3 is CASSQGEQGNTEAFF. The CDR3 DNA sequence: TGTGCCAGCAGCCAAGGGGAACAGGGGAACACTGAAGCTTTCTTT. The chain couples TRBV3-1 (or the pseudogene TRBV3-2) to TRBJ1-1; a weak D match, TRBD1 (6 bases). This CDR3 has 15 residues. V was trimmed by 1 base and J by 1 base, leaving 10 bases between them. In germline, CDR1 is LGHDT, CDR2 YNNKEL (reference sequence).

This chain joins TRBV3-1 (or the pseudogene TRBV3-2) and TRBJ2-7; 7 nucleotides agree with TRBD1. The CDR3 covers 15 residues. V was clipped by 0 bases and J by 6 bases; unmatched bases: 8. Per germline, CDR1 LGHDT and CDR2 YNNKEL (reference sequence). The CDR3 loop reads CASSQDGTGAREQYF. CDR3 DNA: TGTGCCAGCAGCCAAGATGGTACAGGGGCCCGCGAGCAGTACTTC.